These 17 T cell receptor beta chains came from one sample sequenced in a study of T-cell reconstitution after alpha-beta-depleted transplantation in children. Construction of the TCRbeta library involved unique molecular identifiers. TCRdb reprocessed the PCR reads with MiXCR, giving one entry per CDR3 protein. The sample carries over 450,000 distinct CDR3 sequences, roughly 10% recorded once. This material consisted of PBMCs, taken before TCRalphabeta/CD19-depleted stem cell transplant. Receptors originate from a child under 10 years old with inherited bone marrow failure, due to receive a stem cell transplant.

As regards this clonotype: A much larger clonotype is one base distant, so this may be a read error. The chain uses TRBV18 and TRBJ2-1; D ambiguous. V dropped 0 bases and J dropped 3 bases, with 9 bases sitting between them. This CDR3 contains 15 residues. Germline V gives CDR1 KGHSH, CDR2 LQKENI. The CDR3 nucleotides read TGTGCCAGCTCACCACCCGGTAGCTGCTACAATGAGCAGTTCTTC. It is translated as CASSPPGSCYNEQFF.

This clonotype occurred many times. The chain uses TRBV20-1 and TRBJ2-3; D perhaps matches TRBD1 (6 bases). The CDR3 runs to 15 residues. The V end lost 4 bases, the J end lost 3 bases, and 17 bases lay between the germline ends. CDR1 is DFQATT and CDR2 is SNEGSKA in the germline V gene (reference sequence). The CDR3 DNA reads as TGCAGTGCTACCGGAAACAGGGCCCGGACAGATACGCAGTATTTT. This codes for CSATGNRARTDTQYF.

In its sample, this clonotype was seen a few times. The V call is TRBV29-1, the J call TRBJ2-1; 12 nucleotides match TRBD1. Germline V gene lookup returns CDR1 SQVTM and CDR2 ANQGSEA. This CDR3 comprises 15 residues. Trimming removed 6 bases from V and 9 bases from J; junction bases left unmatched: 12. CDR3 DNA: TGCAGCGTGGGACCGGGACAGGGGGCTTTCATTGAGCAGTTCTTC. This sequence encodes CSVGPGQGAFIEQFF.

This clonotype was recorded at least ten times. This chain connects TRBV29-1 to TRBJ2-7, with 7 nucleotides matching TRBD1. Losses at the gene ends were 0 bases for V and 3 bases for J; bases not matched to a gene: 5. CDR1 is SQVTM and CDR2 is ANQGSEA in the germline V gene. The length of the CDR3 is 14 residues. The CDR3 reads CSVEDQSGGYEQYF. The CDR3 nucleotides read TGCAGCGTTGAAGATCAGTCAGGGGGCTACGAGCAGTACTTC.

This clonotype has ten or more counts. The CDR3 sequence is CASSEAWDYLNEQFF. Here the CDR3 DNA reads TGTGCCAGCAGTGAAGCATGGGACTACCTAAATGAGCAGTTCTTC. The chain combines TRBV2 with TRBJ2-1; 7 positions match TRBD2. This CDR3 is built from 15 residues. CDR1 is SNHLY, CDR2 FYNNEI, per germline. V lost 0 bases to trimming and J lost 7 bases; unmatched junction nucleotides: 6.

This clonotype was found many times. This rearrangement joins TRBV7-2 to TRBJ2-7; no definite D call. The germline V gene encodes CDR1 SGHTA and CDR2 FQGNSA. This CDR3 region has 13 residues. V was pared by 4 bases and J by 4 bases, with 11 bases between. The CDR3 sequence: CASSSSWLYEQYF. The CDR3 region has the DNA TGTGCCAGCAGCTCTTCTTGGTTGTACGAGCAGTACTTC.

In DNA, the CDR3 is TGTGCCAGCAGCTTAGCGACAACTAGCGGTTACACCGGGGAGCTGTTTTTT. Translating gives CASSLATTSGYTGELFF. The gene calls are TRBV7-6 and TRBJ2-2; TRBD2 agrees at 8 bases. Losses at the gene ends were 0 bases for V and 3 bases for J; bases not matched to a gene: 6. The CDR3 consists of 17 residues. Germline CDR1 is SGHVS and CDR2 is FNYEAQ. Looking up the rest from reference TRBV7-6 and TRBJ2-2 gives the full variable domain: GAGVSQSPRYKVTKRGQDVALRCDPISGHVSLYWYRQALGQGPEFLTYFNYEAQQDKSGLPNDRFSAERPEGSISTLTIQRTEQRDSAMYRCASSLATTSGYTGELFFGEGSRLTVL.

This chain uses TRBV30 with TRBJ1-3; D possibly corresponds to TRBD1 (5 bases). The CDR3 runs to 13 residues. CDR1 and CDR2 from the germline V gene are GTSNPN and SVGIG (reference sequence). V was pared by 1 base and J by 4 bases, with 8 bases between. The CDR3: CAWSAWGGNTIYF. The DNA for the CDR3 is TGTGCCTGGAGTGCCTGGGGCGGAAACACCATATATTTT.

This clonotype appeared a single time. CDR3 DNA sequence: TGCGCCAGCAGCCAAGATTCGCTAGCGCCTTACAATGAGCAGTTCTTC. This translates into CASSQDSLAPYNEQFF. The chain is built from TRBV4-1 and TRBJ2-1; D possibly corresponds to TRBD2 (6 bases). The CDR3 extends over 16 amino acids. Trimming removed 0 bases at V and 4 bases at J, with 13 bases between. Germline V lookup: CDR1 MGHRA, CDR2 YSYEKL.

This clonotype has just a few counts. The J gene is TRBJ2-7, the V gene TRBV5-1, with D perhaps matching TRBD1 or TRBD2 (6 bases each). The CDR3 runs 16 residues. CDR1 is SGHRS and CDR2 is YFSETQ in the germline V gene. V lost 4 bases and J 0 bases, leaving 17 bases between the germline ends. This CDR3 reads CASSRGGRSSSYEQYF. The CDR3 bases are TGCGCCAGCAGCCGAGGGGGGCGGTCGAGCTCCTACGAGCAGTACTTC.

This clonotype has a count of ten or more. The chain recombines TRBV5-1 with TRBJ2-4, with D tentatively TRBD1 or TRBD2 (5 bases each). Per the germline V gene, CDR1 is SGHRS and CDR2 is YFSETQ. The CDR3 has 14 residues. V lost 4 bases, J lost 8 bases, and 16 bases lay in between. The CDR3 bases are TGCGCCAGCAGCCCGGCTGGGACCGGGGACATTCAGTACTTC. Its translation is CASSPAGTGDIQYF. Complete variable domain (other parts from reference TRBV5-1 and TRBJ2-4): KAGVTQTPRYLIKTRGQQVTLSCSPISGHRSVSWYQQTPGQGLQFLFEYFSETQRNKGNFPGRFSGRQFSNSRSEMNVSTLELGDSALYLCASSPAGTGDIQYFGAGTRLSVL.

This clonotype was picked up a small number of times. The J gene is TRBJ2-5, the V gene TRBV10-2, with D unclear. The CDR3 has 14 amino acids. With 8 bases removed from V and 2 bases from J, the gap between germline ends came to 15 bases. The germline CDR1 and CDR2 sequences are WSHSY and SAAADI. Here the CDR3 reads CASGPFMAQETQYF. The CDR3 DNA follows: TGCGCCAGCGGGCCTTTCATGGCACAAGAGACCCAGTACTTC.

The sample holds a few counts of this clonotype. The chain joins TRBV7-9 to TRBJ1-2, with 11 bases identical to TRBD1. CDR3 length equals 14 residues. The germline V gene encodes CDR1 SEHNR and CDR2 FQNEAQ (reference sequence). The junction had 6 bases not matched to a gene; V was cut back by 5 bases and J by 7 bases. The DNA for the CDR3 is TGTGCCAGCAGCCCTGGACAGGGGGCGTCTGGCTACACCTTC. Protein: CASSPGQGASGYTF. The variable domain in full, with the rest retrieved from reference TRBV7-9 and TRBJ1-2, is DTGVSQNPRHKITKRGQNVTFRCDPISEHNRLYWYRQTLGQGPEFLTYFQNEAQLEKSRLLSDRFSAERPKGSFSTLEIQRTEQGDSAMYLCASSPGQGASGYTFGSGTRLTVV.

The table lists this clonotype with many counts. The chain carries TRBV20-1 and TRBJ2-1, with 10 nucleotides matching TRBD2. The CDR3 spans 17 residues. Losses at the gene ends were 1 base for V and 1 base for J; bases not matched to a gene: 7. Germline CDR1 is DFQATT and CDR2 is SNEGSKA (reference sequence). The CDR3 DNA sequence: TGCAGTGCTAGAGCCTTAAGCGGGAGGGAATCCTACAATGAGCAGTTCTTC. It encodes CSARALSGRESYNEQFF.

On this clonotype: A much bigger clone sits one base away, suggesting this may be a read error. The gene calls are TRBV29-1 and TRBJ2-5; D gene uncertain. From germline, CDR1 is SQVTM and CDR2 ANQGSEA. There are 13 residues in the CDR3. Trimming stripped 5 bases from V and 7 bases from J, with 17 bases between. The CDR3 here is CSVSRTVGATQYF. DNA for the CDR3: TGCAGCGTTTCCAGGACGGTCGGAGCGACCCAGTACTTC.

This clonotype was detected only a few times. V usage is TRBV20-1 and J usage is TRBJ1-2, with TRBD1 matching 8 bases. The V gene end was trimmed by 7 bases and the J gene end by 4 bases; junction bases not matched to a gene: 5. The CDR3 length is 12 residues. Germline V gene data show CDR1 as DFQATT and CDR2 as SNEGSKA (reference sequence). CDR3: CSVQGALYGYTF. CDR3 nucleotides: TGCAGTGTCCAGGGGGCACTCTATGGCTACACCTTC.

In its sample, this clonotype was seen many times. The rearrangement joins TRBV29-1 to TRBJ2-2; D is undetermined. V gave up 3 bases and J gave up 1 base, with 6 bases separating them. The V gene's germline CDR1 is SQVTM and CDR2 ANQGSEA. This CDR3 region has 13 residues. The CDR3 loop reads CSVDGGNTGELFF. Here the CDR3 DNA reads TGCAGCGTTGACGGCGGGAACACCGGGGAGCTGTTTTTT.